This T cell receptor beta chain appears in the sequencing data of a study of T cells after yellow fever vaccination. Study-wide findings and caveats: The booster response re-showed most primary clones: around 95% CD4, more than 80% CD8.

Each CDR3 protein gets one entry after TCRdb re-called the 5' RACE reads with MiXCR. The table records 500,000 to 650,000 distinct CDR3 sequences, roughly 14% of them present only once. This clonotype was observed a few times. Its matching antigen is unknown. Material: PBMCs, obtained on the day of the yellow fever booster vaccination. The TCR originated in a man in his thirties or forties who received the YFV17D yellow fever vaccine.

The CDR3 DNA sequence: TGCGCCAGCAGCCCCGAGGGAAGAAACACCATATATTTT. Translation gives CASSPEGRNTIYF. The chain uses TRBV5-1 and TRBJ1-3; D remains ambiguous. Germline CDR1 SGHRS, CDR2 YFSETQ. Trimming removed 4 bases from V and 5 bases from J, with 10 bases in between. The CDR3 has 13 residues. The variable domain in full, completed from reference TRBV5-1 and TRBJ1-3, reads KAGVTQTPRYLIKTRGQQVTLSCSPISGHRSVSWYQQTPGQGLQFLFEYFSETQRNKGNFPGRFSGRQFSNSRSEMNVSTLELGDSALYLCASSPEGRNTIYFGEGSWLTVV.